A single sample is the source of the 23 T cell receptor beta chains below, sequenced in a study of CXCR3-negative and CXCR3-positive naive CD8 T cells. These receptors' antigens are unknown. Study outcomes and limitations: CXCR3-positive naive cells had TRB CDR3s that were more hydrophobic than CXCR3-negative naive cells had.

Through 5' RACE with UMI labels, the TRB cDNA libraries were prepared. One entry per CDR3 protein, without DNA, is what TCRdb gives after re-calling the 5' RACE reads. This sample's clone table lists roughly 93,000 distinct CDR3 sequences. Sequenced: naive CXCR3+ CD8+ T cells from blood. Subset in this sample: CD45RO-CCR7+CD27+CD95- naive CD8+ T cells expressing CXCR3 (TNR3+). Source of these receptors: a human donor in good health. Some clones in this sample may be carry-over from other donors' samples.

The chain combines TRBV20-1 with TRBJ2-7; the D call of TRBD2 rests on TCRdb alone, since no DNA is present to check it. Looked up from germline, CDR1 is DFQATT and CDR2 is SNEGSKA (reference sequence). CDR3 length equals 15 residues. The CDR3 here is CSAKLGRGSSYEQYF.

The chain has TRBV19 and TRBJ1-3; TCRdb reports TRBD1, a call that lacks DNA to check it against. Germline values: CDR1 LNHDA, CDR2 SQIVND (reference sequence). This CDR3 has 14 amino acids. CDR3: CATTTPRQANTIYF.

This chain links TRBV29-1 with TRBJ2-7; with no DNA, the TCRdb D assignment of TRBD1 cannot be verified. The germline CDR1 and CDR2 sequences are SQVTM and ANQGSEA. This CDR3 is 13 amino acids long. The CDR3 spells CSVVTGRFHEQYF.

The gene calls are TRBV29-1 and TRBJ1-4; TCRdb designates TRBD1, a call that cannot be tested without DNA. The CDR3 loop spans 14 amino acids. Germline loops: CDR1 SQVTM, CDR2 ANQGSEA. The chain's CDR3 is CSVDPDATNEKLFF.

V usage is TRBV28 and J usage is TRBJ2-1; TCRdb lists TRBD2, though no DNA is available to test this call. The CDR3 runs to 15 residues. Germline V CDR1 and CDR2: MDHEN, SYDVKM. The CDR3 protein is CASVSSGGAVDEQFF.

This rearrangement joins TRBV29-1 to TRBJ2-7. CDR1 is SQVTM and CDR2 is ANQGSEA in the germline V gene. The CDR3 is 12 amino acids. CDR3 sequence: CSVVGSPYEQYF.

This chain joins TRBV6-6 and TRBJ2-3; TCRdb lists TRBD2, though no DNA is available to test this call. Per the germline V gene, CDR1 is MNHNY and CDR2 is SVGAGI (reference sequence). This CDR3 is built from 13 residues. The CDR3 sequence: CASSPFSGGEEDF.

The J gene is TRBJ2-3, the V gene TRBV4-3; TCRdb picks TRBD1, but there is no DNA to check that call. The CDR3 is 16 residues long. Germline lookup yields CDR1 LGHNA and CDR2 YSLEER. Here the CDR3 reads CASSQVNGGLTDTQYF.

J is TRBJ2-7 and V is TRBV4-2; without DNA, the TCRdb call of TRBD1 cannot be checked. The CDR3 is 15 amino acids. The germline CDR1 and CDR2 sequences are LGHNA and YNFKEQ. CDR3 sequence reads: CASSQEWNRGNEQYF.

This CDR3 reads CASSITKNIQYF. The rearrangement uses TRBV19 and TRBJ2-4. The CDR3 consists of 12 residues. The germline V gene has CDR1 LNHDA and CDR2 SQIVND (reference sequence).

CDR3 amino acids: CSVGFFGYEQYF. V gene TRBV29-1 combines with J gene TRBJ2-7. CDR3 length equals 12 residues. Looked up from germline, CDR1 is SQVTM and CDR2 is ANQGSEA.

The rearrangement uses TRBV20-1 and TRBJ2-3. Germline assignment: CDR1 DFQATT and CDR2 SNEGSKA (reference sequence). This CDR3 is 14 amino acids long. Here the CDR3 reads CSARDQSSTDTQYF.

The CDR3 reads CASSSLAGGALDEQFF. V is TRBV7-3 and J is TRBJ2-1; TCRdb lists TRBD2, though no DNA is available to test this call. Germline CDR1 is SGHTA and CDR2 is FQGTGA. This CDR3 region has 16 residues.

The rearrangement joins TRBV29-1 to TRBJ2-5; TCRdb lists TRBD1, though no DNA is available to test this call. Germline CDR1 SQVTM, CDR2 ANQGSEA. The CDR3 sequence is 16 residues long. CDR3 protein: CSVDWQGEIHQETQYF.

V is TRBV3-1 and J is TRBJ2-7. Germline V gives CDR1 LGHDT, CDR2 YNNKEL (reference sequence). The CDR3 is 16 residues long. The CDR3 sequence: CASSQGSSEKISEQYF.

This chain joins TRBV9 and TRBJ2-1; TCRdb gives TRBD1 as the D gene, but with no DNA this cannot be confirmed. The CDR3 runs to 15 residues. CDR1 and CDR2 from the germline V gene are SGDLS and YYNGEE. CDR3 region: CASSHGTPPADEQFF.

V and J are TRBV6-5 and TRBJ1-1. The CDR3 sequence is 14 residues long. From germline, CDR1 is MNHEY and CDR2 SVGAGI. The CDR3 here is CASSYSTENTEAFF.

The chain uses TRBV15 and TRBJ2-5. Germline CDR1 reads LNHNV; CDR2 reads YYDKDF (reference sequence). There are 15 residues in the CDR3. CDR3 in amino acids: CATSREVALQETQYF.

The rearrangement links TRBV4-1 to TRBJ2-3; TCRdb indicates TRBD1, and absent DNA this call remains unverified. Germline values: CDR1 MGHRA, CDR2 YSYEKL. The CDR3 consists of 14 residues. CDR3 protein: CASSPGGGPDTQYF.

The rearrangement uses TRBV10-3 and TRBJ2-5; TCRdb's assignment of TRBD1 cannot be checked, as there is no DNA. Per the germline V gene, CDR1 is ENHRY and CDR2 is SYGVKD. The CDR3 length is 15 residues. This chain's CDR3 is CAISESGQGGETQYF.

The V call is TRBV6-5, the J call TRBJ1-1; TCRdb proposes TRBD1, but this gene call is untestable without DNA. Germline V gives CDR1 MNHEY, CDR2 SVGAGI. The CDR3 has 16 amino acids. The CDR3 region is CASSYWTGDGATEAFF.

The CDR3 here is CASKEGTGDYNEQFF. The rearrangement links TRBV2 to TRBJ2-1; the D gene TCRdb calls, TRBD1, cannot be checked with no DNA. Looked up from germline, CDR1 is SNHLY and CDR2 is FYNNEI. This CDR3 has 15 amino acids.

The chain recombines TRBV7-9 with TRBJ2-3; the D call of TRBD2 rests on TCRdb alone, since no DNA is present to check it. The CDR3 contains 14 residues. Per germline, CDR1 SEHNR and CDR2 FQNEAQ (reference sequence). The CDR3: CASSWERAPDTQYF.